The 14 T cell receptor beta chains below come from one sample, sequenced in a study of T-cell memory formation after mild COVID-19. TCRdb analysed the 5' RACE reads with MiXCR anew, one entry per CDR3 protein. The sample has approximately 490,000 distinct CDR3 sequences, about a fifth seen once; the top ten hold 12%. The sample taken for sequencing was PBMCs or a T cell subset sorted from them (not recorded which). The receptors were gathered from an adult woman who had mild COVID-19 (a few samples of this study predate the infection). Cell type and time point are not known.

The sample holds a few counts of this clonotype. The CDR3 coding sequence is TGTGCCAGCAGCCCAAGATGGGACTACTCCACAGATACGCAGTATTTT. Translation gives CASSPRWDYSTDTQYF. The rearrangement uses TRBV7-9 and TRBJ2-3, with 7 bases fitting TRBD2. With V trimmed by 5 bases and J by 2 bases, 10 bases remained unmatched. The CDR3 extends over 16 amino acids. The germline V gene has CDR1 SEHNR and CDR2 FQNEAQ (reference sequence).

The CDR3 nucleotides read TGTGCCTGGAGTGTACTAGCGGGGGACGAGCAGTACTTC. Its protein product is CAWSVLAGDEQYF. The chain recombines TRBV30 with TRBJ2-7; 11 positions match TRBD2. The length of the CDR3 is 13 residues. Trimming at V came to 0 bases and at J to 5 bases, leaving 0 bases not matched to a gene. Per the germline V gene, CDR1 is GTSNPN and CDR2 is SVGIG (reference sequence). Full variable domain (remainder filled in from reference TRBV30 and TRBJ2-7): SQTIHQWPATLVQPVGSPLSLECTVEGTSNPNLYWYRQAAGRGLQLLFYSVGIGQISSEVPQNLSASRPQDRQFILSSKKLLLSDSGFYLCAWSVLAGDEQYFGPGTRLTVT.

V is TRBV20-1 and J is TRBJ1-2; the D is unclear. The CDR3 extends over 14 amino acids. V shed 3 bases and J shed 8 bases, with 19 bases lying between them. From germline, CDR1 is DFQATT and CDR2 SNEGSKA (reference sequence). CDR3: CSASSWPLLGGYTF. CDR3 DNA: TGCAGTGCTAGTTCCTGGCCATTACTCGGAGGCTACACCTTC.

This clonotype was observed once. The V gene is TRBV24-1, the J gene TRBJ2-1, with D possibly being TRBD2 (5 bases). Trimming removed 0 bases at V and 6 bases at J, with 11 bases between. The CDR3 totals 15 residues. Germline V CDR1 and CDR2: KGHDR, SFDVKD. The CDR3 region has the DNA TGTGCCACCAGTGATTTGATGGACTTTGGCAATGAGCAGTTCTTC. Translation: CATSDLMDFGNEQFF.

There are a few counts of this clonotype. The rearrangement joins TRBV9 to TRBJ2-3; unclear D gene. V lost 7 bases to trimming and J lost 2 bases, with 11 bases between them. Germline assignment: CDR1 SGDLS and CDR2 YYNGEE. CDR3 length equals 13 residues. In DNA form, the CDR3 reads TGTGCCAGCGAGGCCCCCTCCACAGATACGCAGTATTTT. This gives the protein CASEAPSTDTQYF.

CDR3 nucleotide sequence: TGCGCCAGCAGCCAAGCATATGAGGCTCTCAGGATATATGAAAAACTGTTTTTT. It specifies CASSQAYEALRIYEKLFF. The chain has TRBV4-1 and TRBJ1-4; no definite D call. The CDR3 loop spans 18 amino acids. V was clipped by 1 base and J by 6 bases, with 21 bases between them. Germline V CDR1 and CDR2: MGHRA, YSYEKL.

There are a few counts of this clonotype. This chain connects TRBV7-3 to TRBJ1-2; D gene unclear. The germline V and J ends were trimmed by 8 bases and 3 bases, with 13 bases remaining between them. Looked up from germline, CDR1 is SGHTA and CDR2 is FQGTGA. The CDR3 spans 13 residues. In nucleotides, the CDR3 is TGTGCCAGCGGAACGGGGAACTACTATGGCTACACCTTC. Protein: CASGTGNYYGYTF.

CDR3 coding DNA: TGTGCCAGCAGTTCTACCCCGCCTGACACTGAAGCTTTCTTT. The encoded protein is CASSSTPPDTEAFF. The chain combines TRBV5-5 with TRBJ1-1; D is unresolved. Germline V lookup: CDR1 SGHKS, CDR2 YYEKEE (reference sequence). This CDR3 contains 14 residues. Between the trimmed V and J ends, which lost 5 bases and 3 bases, there was a span of 14 bases.

This clonotype was counted ten times or more. The gene calls are TRBV5-1 and TRBJ2-5; D might be TRBD1 (6 bases). V was cut by 0 bases and J by 5 bases, with 11 bases left in between. In germline, CDR1 is SGHRS, CDR2 YFSETQ. The length of the CDR3 is 14 residues. This CDR3 is CASSLGTESETQYF. Here the CDR3 DNA reads TGCGCCAGCAGCTTGGGGACAGAGTCGGAGACCCAGTACTTC.

The V and J genes are TRBV24-1 and TRBJ1-2; no definite D call. Trimming took off 7 bases at V and 6 bases at J, with 20 bases between the two ends. This CDR3 has 15 residues. The germline V gene has CDR1 KGHDR and CDR2 SFDVKD. The CDR3 here is CATSLSESLGHGYTF. CDR3 nucleotide sequence: TGTGCCACCAGCTTGTCGGAATCCTTAGGCCATGGCTACACCTTC.

The chain links TRBV24-1 to TRBJ2-3; D not certain. V gave up 8 bases and J gave up 4 bases, with 6 bases separating them. The CDR3 has 11 amino acids. CDR1 and CDR2 from the germline V gene are KGHDR and SFDVKD. Here the CDR3 reads CATKSADTQYF. The DNA of the CDR3 is TGTGCCACCAAGAGCGCAGATACGCAGTATTTT.

This clonotype was seen a few times. This sequence joins TRBV9 and TRBJ2-3; tentatively, D is TRBD1 or TRBD2 (5 bases each). Germline lookup yields CDR1 SGDLS and CDR2 YYNGEE. The ends were cut back, 2 bases at V and 3 bases at J, with 10 bases in the middle. This CDR3 has 14 residues. The CDR3 is CASSVVGETDTQYF. The CDR3 DNA reads as TGTGCCAGCAGCGTTGTGGGGGAAACAGATACGCAGTATTTT.

V is TRBV4-1 and J is TRBJ2-2; D is possibly TRBD1 (6 bases). Germline CDR1 reads MGHRA; CDR2 reads YSYEKL. CDR3 length: 14 amino acids. Trimming took off 5 bases at V and 6 bases at J, with 13 bases between the two ends. The CDR3 loop reads CASSEKWGPGELFF. CDR3 DNA sequence: TGCGCCAGCAGCGAAAAGTGGGGGCCCGGGGAGCTGTTTTTT.

This clonotype occurred a few times. V gene TRBV4-2 combines with J gene TRBJ2-7, with no clear D. Germline V lookup: CDR1 LGHNA, CDR2 YNFKEQ. There are 17 residues in the CDR3. Trimming took 4 bases from V and 0 from J, leaving 19 bases between them. This chain's CDR3 is CASSRPMGTNRSYEQYF. CDR3 bases: TGTGCCAGCAGCCGCCCGATGGGCACCAACCGCTCCTACGAGCAGTACTTC.